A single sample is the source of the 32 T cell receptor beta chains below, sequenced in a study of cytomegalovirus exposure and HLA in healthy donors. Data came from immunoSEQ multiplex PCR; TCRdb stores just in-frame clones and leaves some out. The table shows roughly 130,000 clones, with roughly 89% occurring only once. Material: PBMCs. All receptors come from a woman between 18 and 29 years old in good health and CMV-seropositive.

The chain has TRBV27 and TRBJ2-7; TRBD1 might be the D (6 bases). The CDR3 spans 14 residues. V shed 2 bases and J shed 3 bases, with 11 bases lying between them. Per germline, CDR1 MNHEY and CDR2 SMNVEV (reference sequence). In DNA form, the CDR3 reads TGTGCCAGCAGTTTAGGGACATTGGGCTACGAGCAGTACTTC. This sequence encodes CASSLGTLGYEQYF.

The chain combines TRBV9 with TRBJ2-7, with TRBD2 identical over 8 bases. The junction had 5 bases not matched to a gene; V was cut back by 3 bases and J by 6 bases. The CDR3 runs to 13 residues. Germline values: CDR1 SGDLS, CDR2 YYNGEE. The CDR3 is CASSDGTSSEQYF. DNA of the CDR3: TGTGCCAGCAGCGACGGGACTAGTAGCGAGCAGTACTTC.

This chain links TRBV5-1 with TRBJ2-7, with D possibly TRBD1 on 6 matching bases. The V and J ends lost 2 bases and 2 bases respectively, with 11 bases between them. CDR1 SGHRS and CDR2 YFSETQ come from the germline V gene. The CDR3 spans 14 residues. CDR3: CASSLPGHPYEQYF. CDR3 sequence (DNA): TGCGCCAGCAGCTTACCGGGACACCCCTACGAGCAGTACTTC.

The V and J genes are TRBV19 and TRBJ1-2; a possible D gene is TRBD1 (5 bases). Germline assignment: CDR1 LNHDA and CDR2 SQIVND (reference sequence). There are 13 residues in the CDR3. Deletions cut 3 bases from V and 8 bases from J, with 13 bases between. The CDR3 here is CASSMGGSYGYTF. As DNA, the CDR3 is TGTGCCAGTAGTATGGGGGGGTCGTACGGCTACACCTTC. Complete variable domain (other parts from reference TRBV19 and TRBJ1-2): DGGITQSPKYLFRKEGQNVTLSCEQNLNHDAMYWYRQDPGQGLRLIYYSQIVNDFQKGDIAEGYSVSREKKESFPLTVTSAQKNPTAFYLCASSMGGSYGYTFGSGTRLTVV.

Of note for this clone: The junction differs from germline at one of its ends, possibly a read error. Written as DNA, the CDR3 is TGTGCCAGCAGTGTCAGGGTCACGGATTTT. This codes for CASSVRVTDF. The rearrangement joins TRBV2 to TRBJ2-3, with D maybe TRBD1 (5 bases). Germline values: CDR1 SNHLY, CDR2 FYNNEI. The CDR3 length is 10 residues. The variable domain in full, with the rest retrieved from reference TRBV2 and TRBJ2-3, is EPEVTQTPSHQVTQMGQEVILRCVPISNHLYFYWYRQILGQKVEFLVSFYNNEISEKSEIFDDQFSVERPDGSNFTLKIRSTKLEDSAMYFCASSVRVTDFGPGTRLTVL.

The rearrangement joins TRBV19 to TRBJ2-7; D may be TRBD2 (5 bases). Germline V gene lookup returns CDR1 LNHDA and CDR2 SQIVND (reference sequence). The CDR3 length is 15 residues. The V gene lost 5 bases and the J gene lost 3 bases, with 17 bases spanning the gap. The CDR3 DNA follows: TGTGCCAGTAGTCGCTCCACGGGGTTCGGCTACGAGCAGTACTTC. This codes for CASSRSTGFGYEQYF.

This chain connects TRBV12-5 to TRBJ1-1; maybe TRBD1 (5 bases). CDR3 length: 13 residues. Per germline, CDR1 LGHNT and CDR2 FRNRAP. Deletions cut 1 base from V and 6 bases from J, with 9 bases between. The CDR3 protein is CASGLGGVPEAFF. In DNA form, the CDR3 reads TGTGCTAGTGGTTTGGGGGGGGTTCCTGAAGCTTTCTTT.

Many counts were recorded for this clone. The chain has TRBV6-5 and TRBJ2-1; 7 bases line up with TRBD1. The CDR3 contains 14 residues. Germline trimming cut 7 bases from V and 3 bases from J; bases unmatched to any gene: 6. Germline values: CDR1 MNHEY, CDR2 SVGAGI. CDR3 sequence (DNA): TGTGCCAGCACTCACCGGGACAGCTACAATGAGCAGTTCTTC. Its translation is CASTHRDSYNEQFF.

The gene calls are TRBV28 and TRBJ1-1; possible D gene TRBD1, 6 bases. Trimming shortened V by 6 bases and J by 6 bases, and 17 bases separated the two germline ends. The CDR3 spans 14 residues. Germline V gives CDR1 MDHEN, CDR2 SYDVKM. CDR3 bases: TGTGCCAGCAGAAACAGCGGCAGGGGCCCTGAAGCTTTCTTT. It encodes CASRNSGRGPEAFF.

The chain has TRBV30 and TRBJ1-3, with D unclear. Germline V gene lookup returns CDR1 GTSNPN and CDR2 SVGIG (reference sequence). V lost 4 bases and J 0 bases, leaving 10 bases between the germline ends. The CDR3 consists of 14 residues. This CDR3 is CAWKVRSSGNTIYF. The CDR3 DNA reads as TGTGCCTGGAAAGTTCGGTCCTCTGGAAACACCATATATTTT. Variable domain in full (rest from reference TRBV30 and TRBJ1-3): SQTIHQWPATLVQPVGSPLSLECTVEGTSNPNLYWYRQAAGRGLQLLFYSVGIGQISSEVPQNLSASRPQDRQFILSSKKLLLSDSGFYLCAWKVRSSGNTIYFGEGSWLTVV.

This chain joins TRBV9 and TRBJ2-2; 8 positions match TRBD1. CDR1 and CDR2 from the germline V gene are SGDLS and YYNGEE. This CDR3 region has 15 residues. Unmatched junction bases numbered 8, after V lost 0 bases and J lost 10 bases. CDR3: CASSVGAGGEVELFF. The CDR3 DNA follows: TGTGCCAGCAGCGTAGGGGCAGGGGGCGAAGTGGAGCTGTTTTTT.

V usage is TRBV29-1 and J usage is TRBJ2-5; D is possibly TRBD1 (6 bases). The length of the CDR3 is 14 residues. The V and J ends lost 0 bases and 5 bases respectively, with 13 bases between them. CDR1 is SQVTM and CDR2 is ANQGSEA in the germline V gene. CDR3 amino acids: CSVEEGGTPETQYF. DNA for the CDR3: TGCAGCGTTGAAGAAGGTGGGACACCCGAGACCCAGTACTTC.

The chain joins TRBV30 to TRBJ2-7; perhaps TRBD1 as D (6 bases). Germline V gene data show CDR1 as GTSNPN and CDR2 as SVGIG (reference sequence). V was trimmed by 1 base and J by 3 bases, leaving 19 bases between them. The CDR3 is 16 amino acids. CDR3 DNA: TGTGCCTGGAGTGCTCTCTCCCGCGTAGGGGGCTACGAGCAGTACTTC. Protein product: CAWSALSRVGGYEQYF.

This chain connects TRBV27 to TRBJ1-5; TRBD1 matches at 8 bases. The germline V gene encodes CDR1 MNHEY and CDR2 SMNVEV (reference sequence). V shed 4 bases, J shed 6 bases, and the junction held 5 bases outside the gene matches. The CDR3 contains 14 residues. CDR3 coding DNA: TGTGCCAGCAGTTCCTACAGGGGGGGTCAGCCCCAGCATTTT. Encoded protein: CASSSYRGGQPQHF.

Here the CDR3 DNA reads TGTGCCATCAGACCCGGGACAGGGGAAACCGGGGAGCTGTTTTTT. Its translation: CAIRPGTGETGELFF. V and J are TRBV10-3 and TRBJ2-2; 10 bases align to TRBD1. This CDR3 has 15 amino acids. Germline V CDR1 and CDR2: ENHRY, SYGVKD. V was pared by 6 bases and J by 5 bases, with 6 bases of the junction left unmatched.

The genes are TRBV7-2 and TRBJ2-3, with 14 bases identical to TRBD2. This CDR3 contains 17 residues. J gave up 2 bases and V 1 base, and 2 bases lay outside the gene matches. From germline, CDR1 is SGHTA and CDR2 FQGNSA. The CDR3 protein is CASSLVGLAGATDTQYF. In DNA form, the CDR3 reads TGTGCCAGCAGCTTAGTGGGACTAGCGGGGGCCACAGATACGCAGTATTTT.

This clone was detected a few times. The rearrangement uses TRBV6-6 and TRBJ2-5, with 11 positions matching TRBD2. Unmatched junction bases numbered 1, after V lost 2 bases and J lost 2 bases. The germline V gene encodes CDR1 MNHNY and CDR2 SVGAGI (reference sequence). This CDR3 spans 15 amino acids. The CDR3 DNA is TGTGCCAGCAGTTACCCTAGCGGGGGGCAAGAGACCCAGTACTTC. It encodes CASSYPSGGQETQYF.

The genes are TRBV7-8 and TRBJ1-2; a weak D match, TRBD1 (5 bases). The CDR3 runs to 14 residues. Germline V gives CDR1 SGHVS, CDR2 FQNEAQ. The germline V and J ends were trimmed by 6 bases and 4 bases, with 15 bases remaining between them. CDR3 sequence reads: CASRPGQGFYGYTF. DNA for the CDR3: TGTGCCAGCAGACCCGGGCAGGGCTTCTATGGCTACACCTTC.

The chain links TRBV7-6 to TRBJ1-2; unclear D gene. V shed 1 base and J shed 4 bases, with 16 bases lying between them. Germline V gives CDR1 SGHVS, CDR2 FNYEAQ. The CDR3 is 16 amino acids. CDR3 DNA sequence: TGTGCCAGCAGCTTAGAGGCAGCGGAGGCGGGCTATGGCTACACCTTC. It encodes CASSLEAAEAGYGYTF.

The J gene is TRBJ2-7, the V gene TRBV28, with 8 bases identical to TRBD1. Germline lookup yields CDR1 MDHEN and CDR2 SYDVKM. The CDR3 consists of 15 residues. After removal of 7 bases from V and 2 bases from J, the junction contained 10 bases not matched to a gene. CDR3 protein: CASTLGQGRTYEQYF. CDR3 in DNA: TGTGCCAGCACCCTAGGACAGGGCCGTACCTACGAGCAGTACTTC.

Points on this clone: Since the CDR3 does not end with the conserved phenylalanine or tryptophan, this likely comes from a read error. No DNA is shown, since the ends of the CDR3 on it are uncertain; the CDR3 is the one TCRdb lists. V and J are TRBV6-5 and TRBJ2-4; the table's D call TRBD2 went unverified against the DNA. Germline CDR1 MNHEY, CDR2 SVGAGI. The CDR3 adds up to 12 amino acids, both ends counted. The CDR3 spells CASSYSQLAGLS.

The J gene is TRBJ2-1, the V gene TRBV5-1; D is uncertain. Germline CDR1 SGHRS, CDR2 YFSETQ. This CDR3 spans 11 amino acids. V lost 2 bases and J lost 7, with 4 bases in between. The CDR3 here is CASSFRNEQFF. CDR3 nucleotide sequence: TGCGCCAGCAGCTTCAGAAATGAGCAGTTCTTC.

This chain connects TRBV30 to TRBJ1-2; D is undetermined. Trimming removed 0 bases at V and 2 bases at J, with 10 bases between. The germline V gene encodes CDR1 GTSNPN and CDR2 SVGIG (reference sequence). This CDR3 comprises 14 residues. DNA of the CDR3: TGTGCCTGGAGTGTAGTTTCTATGAACTATGGCTACACCTTC. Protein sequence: CAWSVVSMNYGYTF.

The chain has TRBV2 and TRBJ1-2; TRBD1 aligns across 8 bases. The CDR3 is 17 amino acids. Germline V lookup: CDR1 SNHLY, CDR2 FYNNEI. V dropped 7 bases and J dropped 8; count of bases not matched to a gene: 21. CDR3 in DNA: TGTGCCAGCATTCTCCCGGGACAGGAATTATTATATGAAGGCTACACCTTC. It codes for CASILPGQELLYEGYTF.

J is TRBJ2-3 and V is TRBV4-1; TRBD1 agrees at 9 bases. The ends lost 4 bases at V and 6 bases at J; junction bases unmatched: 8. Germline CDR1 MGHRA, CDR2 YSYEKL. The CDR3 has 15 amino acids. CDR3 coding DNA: TGCGCCAGCAGCCTCCGGGACAGGGTGGCCGATACGCAGTATTTT. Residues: CASSLRDRVADTQYF.

The CDR3 DNA is TGTGCCAGCAGCTTATCAGCAGGGAATCCCTACGAGCAGTACTTC. Protein: CASSLSAGNPYEQYF. The rearrangement uses TRBV7-6 and TRBJ2-7, with D possibly TRBD1 on 5 matching bases. Trimming took 2 bases from V and 2 from J, leaving 13 bases between them. Germline CDR1 and CDR2: SGHVS and FNYEAQ. The CDR3 is made up of 15 amino acids. Filled out from reference TRBV7-6 and TRBJ2-7, the complete variable domain reads GAGVSQSPRYKVTKRGQDVALRCDPISGHVSLYWYRQALGQGPEFLTYFNYEAQQDKSGLPNDRFSAERPEGSISTLTIQRTEQRDSAMYRCASSLSAGNPYEQYFGPGTRLTVT.

DNA for the CDR3: TGTGCCAGCAGTCAACACAGGGGGGGCACTGAAGCTTTCTTT. Its translation: CASSQHRGGTEAFF. The chain carries TRBV28 and TRBJ1-1; 8 bases are shared with TRBD1. This CDR3 region has 14 residues. With V trimmed by 5 bases and J by 4 bases, 6 bases remained unmatched. Germline V gene data show CDR1 as MDHEN and CDR2 as SYDVKM.

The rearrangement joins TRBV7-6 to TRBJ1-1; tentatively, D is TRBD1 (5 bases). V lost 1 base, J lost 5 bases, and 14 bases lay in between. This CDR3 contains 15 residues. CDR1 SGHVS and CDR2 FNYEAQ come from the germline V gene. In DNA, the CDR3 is TGTGCCAGCAGCTTAGTGGTAGGGGAGGGAACTGAAGCTTTCTTT. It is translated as CASSLVVGEGTEAFF. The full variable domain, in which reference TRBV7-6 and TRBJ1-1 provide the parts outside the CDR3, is GAGVSQSPRYKVTKRGQDVALRCDPISGHVSLYWYRQALGQGPEFLTYFNYEAQQDKSGLPNDRFSAERPEGSISTLTIQRTEQRDSAMYRCASSLVVGEGTEAFFGQGTRLTVV.

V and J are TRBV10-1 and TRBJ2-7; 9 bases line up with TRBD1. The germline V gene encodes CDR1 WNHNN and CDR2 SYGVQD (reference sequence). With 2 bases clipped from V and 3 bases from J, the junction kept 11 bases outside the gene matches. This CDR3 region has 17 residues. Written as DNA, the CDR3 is TGCGCCAGCAGTGAGCCGGGACAGGGCGGAAGAAACTACGAGCAGTACTTC. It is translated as CASSEPGQGGRNYEQYF.

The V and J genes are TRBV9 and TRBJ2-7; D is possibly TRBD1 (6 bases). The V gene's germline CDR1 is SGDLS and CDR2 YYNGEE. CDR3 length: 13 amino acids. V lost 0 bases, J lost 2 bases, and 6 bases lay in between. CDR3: CASSVGGPYEQYF. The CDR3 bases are TGTGCCAGCAGCGTAGGGGGGCCCTACGAGCAGTACTTC.

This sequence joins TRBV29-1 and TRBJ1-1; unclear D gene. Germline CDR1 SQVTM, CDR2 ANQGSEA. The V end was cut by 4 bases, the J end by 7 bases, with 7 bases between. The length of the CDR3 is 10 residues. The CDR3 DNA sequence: TGCAGCGTTGTTCCCTATGAAGCTTTCTTT. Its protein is CSVVPYEAFF.

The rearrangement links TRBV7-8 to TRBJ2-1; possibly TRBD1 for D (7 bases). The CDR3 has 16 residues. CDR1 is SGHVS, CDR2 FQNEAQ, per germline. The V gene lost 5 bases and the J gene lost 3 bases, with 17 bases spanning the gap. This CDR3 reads CASSPLRGEFYNEQFF. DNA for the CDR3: TGTGCCAGCAGCCCGCTCAGGGGGGAATTCTACAATGAGCAGTTCTTC.